In this sample, the clone carrying this T cell receptor (beta chain) turned up a few times. The target antigen is unknown. Since all of the isolated RNA was reverse transcribed, expressed TCRB transcripts were what got sequenced. Naive, central memory and regulatory T cell samples yielded around 3.9 million reads on average. Clones were read by immunoSEQ multiplex PCR, and TCRdb kept only the in-frame ones, dropping some. Counted here are 200,000 to 250,000 clones, roughly a tenth occurring once; the ten biggest clones make up about 1.2%. Germline trimming cut 5 bases from V and 7 bases from J; bases unmatched to any gene: 12. This CDR3 has 16 residues. Germline loops: CDR1 SGHVS, CDR2 FQNEAQ. This record belongs to a study of beta chain features in type 1 diabetes. Study conclusions and caveats: Patients' naive, central memory and Treg TCRB repertoires seemed closer to one another than those of healthy donors.

Material for sequencing was central memory CD4+ T cells from blood. This sequence joins TRBV7-8 and TRBJ2-1; 9 nucleotides align to TRBD2. This receptor was taken from a young man in good health. Here the CDR3 DNA reads TGTGCCAGCAGCCCTAGCGGGATCCCGAGTGGGAATGAGCAGTTCTTC. As protein: CASSPSGIPSGNEQFF.